Listed here are 26 T cell receptor beta chains from one sample, sequenced in a study of shared clonotypes between healthy human individuals. TCRdb keeps only in-frame clones here, not all; method: immunoSEQ multiplex PCR. The sample shows roughly 700,000 clones, about 74% of them seen only once. Material for sequencing was memory CD4+ T cells sorted from blood. Subset noted: CD45RA-negative fraction. The receptors were gathered from a woman in her twenties or thirties in good health.

The chain uses TRBV27 and TRBJ2-2, with D possibly called TRBD1 or TRBD2 (5 bases each). The CDR3 sequence is 16 residues long. Germline V gene lookup returns CDR1 MNHEY and CDR2 SMNVEV (reference sequence). V was clipped by 4 bases and J by 6 bases, with 18 bases between them. CDR3 residues: CASSSGRTRPAGELFF. CDR3 nucleotides: TGTGCCAGCAGTTCAGGGAGAACGCGTCCGGCCGGGGAGCTGTTTTTT.

Turning to this clone: With a far larger clone one base away, a read error is the likely cause. The same CDR3 can be traced to other DNA sequences in this sample. The V gene is TRBV7-8, the J gene TRBJ1-2, with no clear D. V was pared by 4 bases and J by 3 bases, with 6 bases between. The CDR3 runs to 12 residues. Germline CDR1 SGHVS, CDR2 FQNEAQ. The CDR3 nucleotides read TGTGCCAGCAGCTCCGGGGACTATGGCTACACCTTC. Encoded protein: CASSSGDYGYTF.

V and J are TRBV21-1 and TRBJ2-2; the table's D gene call, TRBD2, was not cross checked with the DNA. TRBV21-1 is an annotated pseudogene. The CDR3 runs to 13 residues. CDR3 bases: TGTGCCAGCAGCTTCTACGCGACCGGGGAGCTGTTTTTT. Translation: CASSFYATGELFF.

This rearrangement joins TRBV27 to TRBJ1-5; D is undetermined. Germline V gene sequence: CDR1 MNHEY, CDR2 SMNVEV (reference sequence). The V end was cut by 0 bases, the J end by 1 base, with 7 bases between. This CDR3 comprises 15 residues. DNA of the CDR3: TGTGCCAGCAGTTTATCTGTTTGGAGCAATCAGCCCCAGCATTTT. It encodes CASSLSVWSNQPQHF.

The V call is TRBV10-2, the J call TRBJ2-1; 7 nucleotides agree with TRBD2. V shed 7 bases and J 3 bases; nucleotides not matched to a gene: 0. The CDR3 is 12 amino acids. Germline loops: CDR1 WSHSY, CDR2 SAAADI. The CDR3 spells CASKRDYNEQFF. As DNA, the CDR3 is TGCGCCAGCAAGCGGGACTACAATGAGCAGTTCTTC.

The rearrangement links TRBV7-9 to TRBJ1-5; TRBD1 aligns across 9 bases. CDR1 and CDR2 (germline): SEHNR, FQNEAQ (reference sequence). The CDR3 runs 15 residues. Germline trimming cut 5 bases from V and 4 bases from J; bases unmatched to any gene: 6. The CDR3 bases are TGTGCCAGCAGCCGGGACAGGGAAAGAAATCAGCCCCAGCATTTT. The encoded protein is CASSRDRERNQPQHF. Full variable domain (outside the CDR3, taken from reference TRBV7-9 and TRBJ1-5): DTGVSQNPRHKITKRGQNVTFRCDPISEHNRLYWYRQTLGQGPEFLTYFQNEAQLEKSRLLSDRFSAERPKGSFSTLEIQRTEQGDSAMYLCASSRDRERNQPQHFGDGTRLSIL.

This clone was recorded at least ten times. The genes are TRBV6-1 and TRBJ1-1, with TRBD1 matching over 9 bases. Unmatched junction bases numbered 4, after V lost 6 bases and J lost 5 bases. This CDR3 has 13 residues. Per the germline V gene, CDR1 is MNHNS and CDR2 is SASEGT. CDR3 nucleotides: TGTGCCAGCAGCTCGACAGGGGGGACTGAAGCTTTCTTT. Translating it yields CASSSTGGTEAFF.

The V call is TRBV2, the J call TRBJ1-3, with D unclear. V gave up 7 bases and J gave up 0 bases, with 13 bases separating them. There are 15 residues in the CDR3. The germline gives CDR1 SNHLY, CDR2 FYNNEI. CDR3 DNA: TGTGCCAGCACACGGACCGCTAGCTCTGGAAACACCATATATTTT. Protein sequence: CASTRTASSGNTIYF.

The chain links TRBV7-3 to TRBJ2-3, with 7 bases aligning to TRBD2. V was clipped by 2 bases and J by 6 bases; unmatched bases: 2. The CDR3 sequence is 13 residues long. The V gene's germline CDR1 is SGHTA and CDR2 FQGTGA. The DNA for the CDR3 is TGTGCCAGCAGCTTAGCGGGAGCCGATACGCAGTATTTT. Its protein is CASSLAGADTQYF.

The rearrangement uses TRBV28 and TRBJ1-4; 9 bases match TRBD1. The CDR3 has 18 residues. Germline V lookup: CDR1 MDHEN, CDR2 SYDVKM. V trimming: 0 bases; J trimming: 6 bases; junction bases outside the gene matches: 11. CDR3 in DNA: TGTGCCAGCAGTTTATGGGGGGAGGGGACAGGGACGGATGAAAAACTGTTTTTT. Its protein is CASSLWGEGTGTDEKLFF.

This clone was picked up one time. The chain couples TRBV18 to TRBJ2-1; weak D call: TRBD2 (6 bases). The ends were cut back, 4 bases at V and 5 bases at J, with 12 bases in the middle. CDR1 is KGHSH, CDR2 LQKENI, per germline. The CDR3 covers 14 residues. Here the CDR3 reads CASSLGTVDNEQFF. DNA for the CDR3: TGTGCCAGCTCACTCGGGACTGTTGACAATGAGCAGTTCTTC.

The chain is built from TRBV2 and TRBJ2-4; 14 nucleotides match TRBD2. The germline V gene has CDR1 SNHLY and CDR2 FYNNEI. The CDR3 runs to 17 residues. The ends lost 4 bases at V and 3 bases at J; junction bases unmatched: 5. The CDR3 sequence is CASSGLAGGMVKNIQYF. The CDR3 nucleotides read TGTGCCAGCAGTGGACTAGCGGGAGGGATGGTCAAAAACATTCAGTACTTC.

V gene TRBV25-1 combines with J gene TRBJ2-1; tentatively, D is TRBD1 (6 bases). Germline loops: CDR1 MGHDK, CDR2 SYGVNS. The CDR3 contains 15 residues. V lost 4 bases to trimming and J lost 0 bases, with 10 bases between them. CDR3 bases: TGTGCCAGCAGTGGGGACACCAGCTCCTACAATGAGCAGTTCTTC. Its translation is CASSGDTSSYNEQFF.

Comment on this clone: Other DNA sequences within the sample encode an identical CDR3. This chain uses TRBV10-3 with TRBJ2-7; D is unresolved. Trimming removed 5 bases from V and 2 bases from J, with 10 bases in between. The CDR3 totals 13 residues. Germline V CDR1 and CDR2: ENHRY, SYGVKD. The CDR3 loop reads CAISLAETYEQYF. CDR3 DNA: TGTGCCATCAGTTTGGCGGAGACCTACGAGCAGTACTTC.

The chain combines TRBV6-1 with TRBJ2-1; 11 bases line up with TRBD2. The J segment lost 4 bases and the V segment lost 6 bases, leaving 5 bases of the junction unmatched. Germline CDR1 is MNHNS and CDR2 is SASEGT. The CDR3 runs to 15 residues. CDR3 residues: CASRTGLAGYNEQFF. For the CDR3, the DNA is TGTGCCAGCAGAACCGGACTAGCGGGTTACAATGAGCAGTTCTTC.

The chain joins TRBV19 to TRBJ2-1; 9 bases are a match to TRBD2. V gave up 1 base and J gave up 8 bases; unmatched junction bases: 9. The CDR3 length is 16 residues. Germline lookup yields CDR1 LNHDA and CDR2 SQIVND (reference sequence). The CDR3 region has the DNA TGTGCCAGTAGTATAGGTGCGGGAGGGCCGGGTGATGAGCAGTTCTTC. Translation gives CASSIGAGGPGDEQFF.

The sample holds one count of this clone. The chain uses TRBV6-1 and TRBJ2-1; D uncertain. CDR1 MNHNS and CDR2 SASEGT come from the germline V gene. This CDR3 contains 13 residues. Between the trimmed V and J ends, which lost 5 bases and 8 bases, there was a span of 13 bases. The CDR3 sequence is CASSPPAIHEQFF. The DNA for the CDR3 is TGTGCCAGCAGTCCACCGGCCATTCATGAGCAGTTCTTC.

This CDR3 reads CASSPRLAGNTGELFF. CDR3 nucleotides: TGTGCCAGCTCACCACGACTAGCGGGAAACACCGGGGAGCTGTTTTTT. The chain carries TRBV18 and TRBJ2-2; 11 bases are shared with TRBD2. With 1 base clipped from V and 2 bases from J, the junction kept 0 bases outside the gene matches. The CDR3 extends over 16 amino acids. CDR1 and CDR2 (germline): KGHSH, LQKENI. The variable domain in full, completed from reference TRBV18 and TRBJ2-2, reads NAGVMQNPRHLVRRRGQEARLRCSPMKGHSHVYWYRQLPEEGLKFMVYLQKENIIDESGMPKERFSAEFPKEGPSILRIQQVVRGDSAAYFCASSPRLAGNTGELFFGEGSRLTVL.

The V gene is TRBV5-1, the J gene TRBJ2-2; tentatively, D is TRBD2 (6 bases). The CDR3 extends over 15 amino acids. The V gene lost 3 bases and the J gene lost 2 bases, with 11 bases spanning the gap. Germline V gene data show CDR1 as SGHRS and CDR2 as YFSETQ. In DNA, the CDR3 is TGCGCCAGCAGCTCAGGGACTCTCAACACCGGGGAGCTGTTTTTT. Its protein is CASSSGTLNTGELFF.

In regard to this clone: This specimen includes other DNA sequences encoding the same CDR3. The V and J genes are TRBV18 and TRBJ2-7; the D gene is possibly TRBD2 (6 bases). The length of the CDR3 is 12 residues. Looked up from germline, CDR1 is KGHSH and CDR2 is LQKENI. Trimming took 2 bases from V and 4 from J, leaving 6 bases between them. The CDR3 nucleotides read TGTGCCAGCTCACCAGGGGGGTACGAGCAGTACTTC. It codes for CASSPGGYEQYF.

This rearrangement joins TRBV6-5 to TRBJ2-7; the match to TRBD2 covers 9 bases. V was clipped by 6 bases and J by 1 base; unmatched bases: 4. Germline CDR1 and CDR2: MNHEY and SVGAGI. The CDR3 runs 14 residues. CDR3 coding DNA: TGTGCCAGCAGGCCCCTAGCGGGGTCCTACGAGCAGTACTTC. Translation gives CASRPLAGSYEQYF.

A note on this clone: Mismatch with germline at one junction end may stem from a read error. CDR3 nucleotide sequence: TGTGCCAGCTCCCCACCGGGCCCCAATTACGAGCAGTACTTC. Amino acids: CASSPPGPNYEQYF. This rearrangement joins TRBV18 to TRBJ2-7; D remains unclear. The CDR3 covers 14 residues. Per germline, CDR1 KGHSH and CDR2 LQKENI.

The chain carries TRBV19 and TRBJ2-4; D is possibly TRBD1 (7 bases). The CDR3 loop spans 12 amino acids. V lost 10 bases and J 5 bases, leaving 12 bases between the germline ends. The germline CDR1 and CDR2 sequences are LNHDA and SQIVND (reference sequence). CDR3 sequence (DNA): TGTGCCACCAGCAGGGGGGAAAACATTCAGTACTTC. This gives the protein CATSRGENIQYF.

In its sample, this clone was seen once. This chain connects TRBV6-5 to TRBJ1-1; 8 bases map to TRBD1. This CDR3 contains 12 residues. The V gene's germline CDR1 is MNHEY and CDR2 SVGAGI. V lost 6 bases, J lost 11 bases, and 8 bases stayed unmatched. The CDR3 region is CASSDRGWMAFF. The CDR3, as DNA: TGTGCCAGCAGCGACAGGGGTTGGATGGCTTTCTTT.

The gene calls are TRBV27 and TRBJ2-7; 8 bases line up with TRBD2. The CDR3 is made up of 14 amino acids. V gave up 5 bases and J gave up 5 bases; unmatched junction bases: 8. Germline-derived CDR1 and CDR2 are MNHEY and SMNVEV (reference sequence). The CDR3 loop is CASSLAGTRDEQYF. CDR3 DNA: TGTGCCAGCAGTCTCGCCGGGACTAGAGACGAGCAGTACTTC.

The J gene is TRBJ2-7, the V gene TRBV11-3; 12 bases are shared with TRBD2. This CDR3 region has 15 residues. Germline V gives CDR1 SGHNT, CDR2 YENEEA. J was trimmed by 8 bases and V by 5 bases; bases with no gene match: 10. The CDR3 DNA is TGTGCCAGCAGCCGTGGACTAGCGGGAACCCCACAGCAGTACTTC. This translates into CASSRGLAGTPQQYF.